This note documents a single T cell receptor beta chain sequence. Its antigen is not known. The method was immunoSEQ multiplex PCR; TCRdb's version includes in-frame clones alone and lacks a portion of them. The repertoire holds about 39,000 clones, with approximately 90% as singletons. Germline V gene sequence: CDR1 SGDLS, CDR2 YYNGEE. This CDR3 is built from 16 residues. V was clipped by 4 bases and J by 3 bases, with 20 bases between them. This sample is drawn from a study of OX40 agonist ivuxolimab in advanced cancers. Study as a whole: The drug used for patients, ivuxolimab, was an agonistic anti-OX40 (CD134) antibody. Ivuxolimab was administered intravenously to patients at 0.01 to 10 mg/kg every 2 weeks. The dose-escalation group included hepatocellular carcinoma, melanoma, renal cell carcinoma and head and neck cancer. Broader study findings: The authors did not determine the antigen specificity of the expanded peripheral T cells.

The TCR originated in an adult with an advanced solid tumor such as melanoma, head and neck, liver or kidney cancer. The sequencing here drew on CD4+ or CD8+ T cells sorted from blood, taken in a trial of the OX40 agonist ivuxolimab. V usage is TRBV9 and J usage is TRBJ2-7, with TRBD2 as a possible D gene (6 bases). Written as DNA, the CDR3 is TGTGCCAGCAGCATCTCGGGACTCTCGGCGTACTACGAGCAGTACTTC. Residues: CASSISGLSAYYEQYF. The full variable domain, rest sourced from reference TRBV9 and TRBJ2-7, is DSGVTQTPKHLITATGQRVTLRCSPRSGDLSVYWYQQSLDQGLQFLIQYYNGEERAKGNILERFSAQQFPDLHSELNLSSLELGDSALYFCASSISGLSAYYEQYFGPGTRLTVT.